This T cell receptor beta chain was captured in a study of T cell responses to AZD1222 COVID-19 vaccine. Notes on this clone: Its antigen remains unknown. Within the sample, other DNA sequences also encode this same CDR3.

The CDR3 is made up of 13 amino acids. CDR1 and CDR2 (germline): SGHRS, YFSETQ. The V gene lost 0 bases and the J gene lost 1 base, with 4 bases spanning the gap. Here immunoSEQ multiplex PCR was the method, and the copy in TCRdb shows in-frame clones only, minus some. The table lists about 120,000 clones, about 92% of them singletons. General study findings and limits: White British donors predominated, females outnumbered males, and clonal diversity was possibly underestimated.

This sequence was found in an adult in good health. V is TRBV5-1 and J is TRBJ1-1; no firm D call. The sample consisted of peripheral blood, taken on day 0 of AZD1222 vaccination. This chain's CDR3 is CASSLEQNTEAFF. In DNA form, the CDR3 reads TGCGCCAGCAGCTTGGAACAGAACACTGAAGCTTTCTTT. Full variable domain (remainder filled in from reference TRBV5-1 and TRBJ1-1): KAGVTQTPRYLIKTRGQQVTLSCSPISGHRSVSWYQQTPGQGLQFLFEYFSETQRNKGNFPGRFSGRQFSNSRSEMNVSTLELGDSALYLCASSLEQNTEAFFGQGTRLTVV.